One and the same sample provided the 20 T cell receptor beta chains below, sequenced in a study of T cell responses to AZD1222 COVID-19 vaccine. The method was immunoSEQ multiplex PCR; TCRdb's version includes in-frame clones alone and lacks a portion of them. This sample has 250,000 to 300,000 clones, with about 94% found just once. Sample: peripheral blood, taken 28 days after the second AZD1222 dose. The receptors were gathered from an adult who received the AZD1222 COVID-19 vaccine.

This clone was seen only a few times. The J gene is TRBJ2-1, the V gene TRBV27; D might be TRBD1 or TRBD2, each matching 5 bases. The V end lost 2 bases, the J end lost 12 bases, and 17 bases lay between the germline ends. The germline V gene has CDR1 MNHEY and CDR2 SMNVEV (reference sequence). The CDR3 is 14 residues long. The chain's CDR3 is CASSLGSFGTGQFF. CDR3 in DNA: TGTGCCAGCAGTTTAGGATCGTTTGGGACCGGGCAGTTCTTC.

The chain links TRBV5-1 to TRBJ2-5, with 7 bases matching TRBD2. V lost 2 bases and J lost 5; bases outside the gene matches: 3. The CDR3 extends over 13 amino acids. From germline, CDR1 is SGHRS and CDR2 YFSETQ. For the CDR3, the DNA is TGCGCCAGCAGCTTCAAGGGAGGGGAGACCCAGTACTTC. This sequence encodes CASSFKGGETQYF. Full variable domain (rest looked up from reference TRBV5-1 and TRBJ2-5): KAGVTQTPRYLIKTRGQQVTLSCSPISGHRSVSWYQQTPGQGLQFLFEYFSETQRNKGNFPGRFSGRQFSNSRSEMNVSTLELGDSALYLCASSFKGGETQYFGPGTRLLVL.

The chain combines TRBV6-2 or TRBV6-3 with TRBJ2-7; tentatively, D is TRBD1 (6 bases). Looked up from germline, CDR1 is MNHEY and CDR2 is SVGEGT. CDR3 length equals 16 residues. V shed 2 bases and J shed 5 bases, with 19 bases lying between them. CDR3 residues: CASSYALPGVYDEQYF. CDR3 DNA: TGTGCCAGCAGTTACGCACTACCAGGGGTCTACGACGAGCAGTACTTC.

V gene TRBV7-3 combines with J gene TRBJ2-1; weak D call: TRBD2 (6 bases). Germline CDR1 is SGHTA and CDR2 is FQGTGA. The V end was cut by 2 bases, the J end by 2 bases, with 10 bases between. The CDR3 sequence is 15 residues long. The CDR3 DNA is TGTGCCAGCAGCTTAGACGGAGGGGCCTACAATGAGCAGTTCTTC. Its protein is CASSLDGGAYNEQFF.

The gene calls are TRBV9 and TRBJ2-5; a possible D gene is TRBD2 (6 bases). Trimming took 2 bases from V and 5 from J, leaving 13 bases between them. The CDR3 sequence is 14 residues long. Germline lookup yields CDR1 SGDLS and CDR2 YYNGEE. CDR3 in amino acids: CASSVGGDAETQYF. CDR3 DNA sequence: TGTGCCAGCAGCGTCGGAGGGGACGCGGAGACCCAGTACTTC.

V is TRBV18 and J is TRBJ1-6; 9 nucleotides match TRBD1. There are 17 residues in the CDR3. Germline values: CDR1 KGHSH, CDR2 LQKENI. After removal of 6 bases from V and 0 bases from J, the junction contained 6 bases not matched to a gene. CDR3 DNA sequence: TGTGCCAGCTCGCGGACAGGGGATGCCTCCTATAATTCACCCCTCCACTTT. Its protein product is CASSRTGDASYNSPLHF.

The chain carries TRBV7-9 and TRBJ2-3, with D perhaps matching TRBD1 (6 bases). The CDR3 is 15 residues long. The germline V gene has CDR1 SEHNR and CDR2 FQNEAQ (reference sequence). V shed 4 bases and J shed 0 bases, with 11 bases lying between them. CDR3 DNA: TGTGCCAGCAGCTCAGGGGTTTCTAGCACAGATACGCAGTATTTT. It translates to CASSSGVSSTDTQYF.

V gene TRBV10-3 combines with J gene TRBJ2-2; TRBD1 aligns across 9 bases. The V and J ends lost 11 bases and 5 bases, in that order; junction bases with no gene match: 9. CDR1 ENHRY and CDR2 SYGVKD come from the germline V gene. The CDR3 consists of 14 residues. CDR3 amino acids: CASLGQGGTGELFF. In DNA form, the CDR3 reads TGTGCCTCGCTGGGACAGGGAGGAACCGGGGAGCTGTTTTTT.

The genes are TRBV19 and TRBJ2-1, with TRBD2 matching over 8 bases. J lost 4 bases, V lost 5 bases, and 10 bases had no gene match. This CDR3 region has 16 residues. The germline CDR1 and CDR2 sequences are LNHDA and SQIVND (reference sequence). CDR3 nucleotides: TGTGCCAGTAGTCAGACTCAGAGCGGGGGATACAATGAGCAGTTCTTC. It specifies CASSQTQSGGYNEQFF.

V gene TRBV5-1 combines with J gene TRBJ2-7; D may match TRBD1 or TRBD2 (6 bases each). Germline V CDR1 and CDR2: SGHRS, YFSETQ. The germline V and J ends were trimmed by 0 bases and 3 bases, with 16 bases remaining between them. The CDR3 covers 16 residues. This CDR3 reads CASSLDGGPVVYEQYF. Here the CDR3 DNA reads TGCGCCAGCAGCTTGGATGGGGGGCCGGTGGTCTACGAGCAGTACTTC.

The CDR3 DNA reads as TGTGCCAGCAGCTTTCACAGGGTACACCAAGAGACCCAGTACTTC. Translated, it gives CASSFHRVHQETQYF. This rearrangement joins TRBV7-9 to TRBJ2-5; TRBD1 is a possible D gene (6 bases). Germline CDR1 and CDR2: SEHNR and FQNEAQ (reference sequence). The CDR3 runs 15 residues. Trimming took off 3 bases at V and 0 bases at J, with 11 bases between the two ends.

This clone came up once. J is TRBJ2-7 and V is TRBV6-5; tentatively, D is TRBD2 (6 bases). The CDR3 runs to 11 residues. CDR1 is MNHEY and CDR2 is SVGAGI in the germline V gene. Trimming removed 8 bases at V and 4 bases at J, with 9 bases between. The DNA for the CDR3 is TGTGCCAGCCTTGGGGGGTACGAGCAGTACTTC. Protein: CASLGGYEQYF.

The gene calls are TRBV6-5 and TRBJ1-2, with D possibly TRBD1 on 6 matching bases. CDR3 size: 13 residues. CDR1 is MNHEY and CDR2 is SVGAGI in the germline V gene. V was pared by 4 bases and J by 7 bases, with 13 bases between. DNA for the CDR3: TGTGCCAGCAGTTTACAGGGCTCTAGTGGCTACACCTTC. This translates into CASSLQGSSGYTF.

DNA for the CDR3: TGTGCCAGCAGCCAAGATGGGGAGGGACGGGGCGCTTTCTTT. This translates into CASSQDGEGRGAFF. V is TRBV3-1 (or the pseudogene TRBV3-2) and J is TRBJ1-1, with D perhaps TRBD1 (5 bases). CDR3 size: 14 residues. Trimming took off 0 bases at V and 11 bases at J, with 16 bases between the two ends. Germline CDR1 reads LGHDT; CDR2 reads YNNKEL (reference sequence).

This chain uses TRBV12-3 or TRBV12-4 with TRBJ2-5; D remains ambiguous. The ends were cut back, 6 bases at V and 9 bases at J, with 17 bases in the middle. This CDR3 contains 13 residues. CDR3 in DNA: TGTGCCAGCAGCCCCGTCCCCGGTGGGGCCCAGTACTTC. This gives the protein CASSPVPGGAQYF.

The V call is TRBV24-1, the J call TRBJ2-5, with 7 bases identical to TRBD2. Germline V gene lookup returns CDR1 KGHDR and CDR2 SFDVKD. V lost 6 bases, J lost 5 bases, and 2 bases stayed unmatched. The length of the CDR3 is 12 residues. CDR3 DNA sequence: TGTGCCACCAGTTTGGGGGGGGAGACCCAGTACTTC. It is translated as CATSLGGETQYF.

The chain is built from TRBV5-4 and TRBJ1-4; perhaps TRBD1 as D (6 bases). Germline values: CDR1 SGHNT, CDR2 YYREEE (reference sequence). The germline V and J ends were trimmed by 4 bases and 3 bases, with 13 bases remaining between them. The CDR3 loop spans 15 amino acids. The DNA of the CDR3 is TGTGCCAGCAGCCGGAGGGGGGCGTCTAATGAAAAACTGTTTTTT. Its protein is CASSRRGASNEKLFF.

This chain links TRBV19 with TRBJ2-1, with 13 bases aligning to TRBD2. Germline V CDR1 and CDR2: LNHDA, SQIVND (reference sequence). V shed 1 base and J 6 bases; nucleotides not matched to a gene: 0. The CDR3 contains 15 residues. CDR3 nucleotides: TGTGCCAGTAGTATAGGGACTAGCGGGAGCAATGAGCAGTTCTTC. Translated, it gives CASSIGTSGSNEQFF.

A single count supports this clone. The gene calls are TRBV5-1 and TRBJ2-5, with TRBD2 identical over 12 bases. Germline V lookup: CDR1 SGHRS, CDR2 YFSETQ. The trim removed 4 bases at V and 5 bases at J, leaving 15 bases unmatched. This CDR3 has 18 amino acids. The CDR3 DNA reads TGCGCCAGCAGCCCTCCGACTAGCGGGAGAGGAGCGGCGGAGACCCAGTACTTC. Protein: CASSPPTSGRGAAETQYF.

On this clone itself: Germline is not matched at one junction end, which may reflect a read error. J is TRBJ2-7 and V is TRBV2; 10 bases align to TRBD2. There are 16 residues in the CDR3. Germline V lookup: CDR1 SNHLY, CDR2 FYNNEI. The CDR3: CSSKREGRVEGLEQYF. The CDR3 DNA sequence: TGTTCCAGCAAGCGGGAGGGCCGGGTCGAGGGGCTCGAGCAGTACTTC. The entire variable domain, with the rest obtained from reference TRBV2 and TRBJ2-7, is as follows: EPEVTQTPSHQVTQMGQEVILRCVPISNHLYFYWYRQILGQKVEFLVSFYNNEISEKSEIFDDQFSVERPDGSNFTLKIRSTKLEDSAMYFCSSKREGRVEGLEQYFGPGTRLTVT.